Below are 5 T cell receptor beta chains sequenced from a single sample in a study of cytomegalovirus exposure and HLA in healthy donors. The PCR made use of 60 Vbeta and 13 Jbeta primers. The method was immunoSEQ multiplex PCR; TCRdb's version includes in-frame clones alone and lacks a portion of them. The sample lists over 130,000 clones; 82% were seen once. The specimen sequenced was PBMCs. The receptor source for this set is a male donor in good health and CMV-seronegative.

The DNA for the CDR3 is TGTGCCAGCAGTTTTCTAGCGGGAGAGGGGACCCAAGAGACCCAGTACTTC. Amino acid sequence: CASSFLAGEGTQETQYF. This chain joins TRBV28 and TRBJ2-5, with 10 bases aligning to TRBD2. Trimming cost V 3 bases and J 1 base; bases outside gene matches: 8. Germline CDR1 reads MDHEN; CDR2 reads SYDVKM. CDR3 length: 17 residues.

The CDR3 DNA is TGTGCCTGGAGCGGAACGGGGGGAGGGCAGTTCTTC. Translating it yields CAWSGTGGGQFF. The chain links TRBV30 to TRBJ2-1; 7 nucleotides align to TRBD2. Germline CDR1 GTSNPN, CDR2 SVGIG (reference sequence). The CDR3 loop spans 12 amino acids. V gave up 3 bases and J gave up 12 bases; unmatched junction bases: 8.

V gene TRBV19 combines with J gene TRBJ2-5; TRBD2 aligns across 8 bases. J was trimmed by 3 bases and V by 7 bases; bases with no gene match: 7. The germline V gene has CDR1 LNHDA and CDR2 SQIVND (reference sequence). The CDR3 runs to 14 residues. CDR3 DNA sequence: TGTGCCAGTACTCCCGCAGCGGGAGAAGAGACCCAGTACTTC. Amino acids: CASTPAAGEETQYF.

The CDR3, as DNA: TGCAGCGTTGAAGCTGACAGGGCTCATGGAAACACCATATATTTT. It encodes CSVEADRAHGNTIYF. V gene TRBV29-1 combines with J gene TRBJ1-3; 7 nucleotides align to TRBD1. CDR1 SQVTM and CDR2 ANQGSEA come from the germline V gene. The CDR3 spans 15 residues. Losses at the gene ends were 1 base for V and 3 bases for J; bases not matched to a gene: 6. Variable domain in full (rest from reference TRBV29-1 and TRBJ1-3): SAVISQKPSRDICQRGTSLTIQCQVDSQVTMMFWYRQQPGQSLTLIATANQGSEATYESGFVIDKFPISRPNLTFSTLTVSNMSPEDSSIYLCSVEADRAHGNTIYFGEGSWLTVV.

The rearrangement uses TRBV9 and TRBJ2-3; 7 positions agree with TRBD1. CDR3 length: 16 residues. The germline V gene encodes CDR1 SGDLS and CDR2 YYNGEE. The trim removed 4 bases at V and 2 bases at J, leaving 10 bases unmatched. CDR3 residues: CASSLTGQEYTDTQYF. The CDR3 DNA follows: TGTGCCAGCAGCCTTACTGGACAGGAATACACAGATACGCAGTATTTT.